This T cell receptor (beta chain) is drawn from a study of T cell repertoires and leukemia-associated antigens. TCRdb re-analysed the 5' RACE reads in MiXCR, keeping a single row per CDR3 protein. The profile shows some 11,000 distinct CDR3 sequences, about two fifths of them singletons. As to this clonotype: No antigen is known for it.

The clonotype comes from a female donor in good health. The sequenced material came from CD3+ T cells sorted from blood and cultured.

The CDR3: CASSLANRGADTQYF. DNA for the CDR3: TGTGCCAGCAGCCTCGCGAACAGGGGCGCAGATACGCAGTATTTT. This chain uses TRBV7-2 with TRBJ2-3; 7 nucleotides align to TRBD1. CDR1 is SGHTA and CDR2 is FQGNSA in the germline V gene. V dropped 5 bases and J dropped 4; count of bases not matched to a gene: 9. CDR3 size: 15 residues.